These T cell receptor beta chains were read from a single sample in a study of identical twins. TCRdb passed the 5' RACE reads through MiXCR, listing each CDR3 protein once. Here the sample spans 460,000 or so distinct CDR3 sequences, 12% to 15% being singletons. This sample was shared with a second study, whose subject was yellow fever vaccine responses in identical twins.

The sequenced sample was CD4+ T cells sorted from blood. The source of these receptors is a woman between 18 and 30 years old in good health. Both conserved end residues are part of each CDR3. The D gene is left open where the match is weak. Rows may omit the clone size; those that give it use once, few, many or a size class.

j_gene	d_gene	v_gene	abundance	CDR3nt	CDR3aa
TRBJ2-7	TRBD1	TRBV2	few	TGTGCCAGCAGGTCCGGGACAGGGGGTACCCCCTACTTC	CASRSGTGGTPYF
TRBJ2-3	TRBD2	TRBV7-6	-	TGTGCCAGCAGCTTAGGGGAGGGGATAGATACGCAGTATTTT	CASSLGEGIDTQYF
TRBJ1-2	-	TRBV12-3/TRBV12-4	few	TGTGCCAGCAGTGCGCGGCAGAGCTATGGCTACACCTTC	CASSARQSYGYTF
TRBJ2-5	-	TRBV2	few	TGTGCCAGCAGCTTTGGGACCCAGTACTTC	CASSFGTQYF
TRBJ2-3	-	TRBV28	-	TGTGCCAGCAGTTCGACTCTCAGCACAGATACGCAGTATTTT	CASSSTLSTDTQYF
TRBJ2-7	-	TRBV7-2	few	TGTGCCAGCAGCTTATATAGGGGGGGTGCCTACGAGCAGTACTTC	CASSLYRGGAYEQYF
TRBJ2-7	-	TRBV7-9	-	TGTGCCAGCAGCTTAGCGCCCCGGATATCCGACGAGCAGTACTTC	CASSLAPRISDEQYF
TRBJ2-2	-	TRBV7-3	many	TGTGCCAGCAGTTATAAGAACACCGGGGAGCTGTTTTTT	CASSYKNTGELFF
TRBJ1-1	-	TRBV6-1	few	TGTGCCAGCAGTACGTCCCAGGACACTGAAGCTTTCTTT	CASSTSQDTEAFF
TRBJ2-1	-	TRBV7-9	few	TGTGCCAGCAGCCCAGGCGGAAACTCCTACAATGAGCAGTTCTTC	CASSPGGNSYNEQFF
TRBJ2-5	-	TRBV19	-	TGTGCCAGTAGTATAGGACGCAACCAAGAGACCCAGTACTTC	CASSIGRNQETQYF
TRBJ2-7	TRBD1	TRBV5-1	-	TGCGCCAGCAGCGTTGGAGGAGGACAGGGTTACGAGCAGTACTTC	CASSVGGGQGYEQYF
TRBJ1-5	-	TRBV28	few	TGTGCCAGCAGTTTATCGTCCGGACTCAATCAGCCCCAGCATTTT	CASSLSSGLNQPQHF
TRBJ2-5	-	TRBV25-1	-	TGTGCCAGCAGTGATTTCTACGCAGGGATGAGAGGAGAGACCCAGTACTTC	CASSDFYAGMRGETQYF
TRBJ2-3	-	TRBV24-1	many	TGTGCCACCAGTGAAAACAAGCGGGGCACAGATACGCAGTATTTT	CATSENKRGTDTQYF